These T cell receptor beta chains were read from a single sample in a study of radiation and T cells in renal cell carcinoma. The table came from immunoSEQ multiplex PCR; TCRdb's copy has only in-frame clones and leaves some out. The table shows 19,000 or so clones, with roughly two thirds occurring only once. The sequenced sample was tumor tissue, obtained from a patient whose treatment included radiotherapy and nephrectomy. Receptors originate from a woman aged 70 to 79 with renal cell carcinoma. Each CDR3 is given with its conserved first and last residue. The D gene is left open where the match is weak. For some rows the clone size is stated as once, few or many, or as a class when expanded; others skip it.

v_gene	d_gene	j_gene	abundance	CDR3aa	CDR3nt
TRBV5-4	-	TRBJ1-2	few	CASSHGDANYGYTF	TGTGCCAGCAGCCACGGAGACGCTAACTATGGCTACACCTTC
TRBV29-1	-	TRBJ2-2	medium-sized	CSVEDRLNTGELFF	TGCAGCGTTGAAGATCGACTGAACACCGGGGAGCTGTTTTTT
TRBV7-8	TRBD1	TRBJ2-4	-	CASSSLTGVGNIQYF	TGTGCCAGCAGCTCTCTGACAGGGGTGGGAAACATTCAGTACTTC
TRBV13	-	TRBJ1-2	once	CASSPFTGGYGYTF	TGTGCCAGCAGTCCTTTCACAGGCGGCTATGGCTACACCTTC
TRBV5-6	TRBD2	TRBJ2-2	-	CASSSVGTSGGPNTGELFF	TGTGCCAGCAGCTCGGTGGGGACTAGCGGGGGGCCGAACACCGGGGAGCTGTTTTTT
TRBV5-6	-	TRBJ1-1	-	CASSRADMIRVEAFF	TGTGCCAGCAGCAGAGCGGACATGATAAGGGTAGAAGCTTTCTTT
TRBV2	-	TRBJ2-7	-	CASSEVADRTQSAYEQYF	TGTGCCAGCAGTGAAGTGGCGGACCGAACCCAATCTGCTTACGAGCAGTACTTC
TRBV25-1	-	TRBJ2-5	-	CASSETQYF	TGTGCCAGCTCAGAGACCCAGTACTTC
TRBV19	-	TRBJ2-2	-	CASTLGGFTGELFF	TGTGCCAGTACCTTAGGGGGATTCACCGGGGAGCTGTTTTTT
TRBV9	TRBD1	TRBJ2-3	-	CASSATTGQATDTQYF	TGTGCCAGCAGCGCTACGACCGGACAGGCCACGGATACGCAGTATTTT
TRBV5-6	-	TRBJ2-7	-	CASSLGQWSSYEQYF	TGTGCCAGCAGCTTGGGACAGTGGAGCTCCTACGAGCAGTACTTC
TRBV19	-	TRBJ2-5	-	CASSMAAEGLTMKTQYF	TGTGCCAGTAGTATGGCCGCGGAGGGCTTGACTATGAAGACCCAGTACTTC
TRBV28	-	TRBJ1-6	-	CASRQGGYSPLHF	TGTGCCAGCAGGCAGGGAGGGTATTCACCCCTCCACTTT
TRBV19	-	TRBJ2-7	-	CASSIGQLSSYEQYF	TGTGCCAGTAGTATCGGACAGCTAAGCTCCTACGAGCAGTACTTC
TRBV5-1	-	TRBJ2-5	few	CASSLGGVQETQYF	TGCGCCAGCAGCTTGGGAGGGGTACAAGAGACCCAGTACTTC
TRBV2	TRBD1	TRBJ1-2	-	CASSETGGGHGYTF	TGTGCCAGCAGTGAGACAGGGGGCGGACATGGCTACACCTTC
TRBV4-3	-	TRBJ1-1	-	CASSLGIWQNTEAFF	TGCGCCAGCAGCCTAGGAATTTGGCAGAACACTGAAGCTTTCTTT
TRBV14	-	TRBJ2-3	-	CASSHGRHTDTQYF	TGTGCCAGCAGCCACGGACGCCACACAGATACGCAGTATTTT
TRBV27	TRBD1	TRBJ2-2	-	CASSFSSGTVATGELFF	TGTGCCAGCAGTTTCTCCTCCGGGACAGTGGCTACCGGGGAGCTGTTTTTT
TRBV27	-	TRBJ2-3	-	CASSLSRVFSSGDTQYF	TGTGCCAGCAGTTTATCTCGGGTTTTTAGTTCAGGAGATACGCAGTATTTT
TRBV6-5	-	TRBJ2-1	-	CASKPDGVNEQFF	TGTGCCAGCAAACCGGACGGCGTCAATGAGCAGTTCTTC
TRBV4-1	-	TRBJ1-1	once	CASSQPTVNTEAFF	TGCGCCAGCAGCCAACCGACGGTGAACACTGAAGCTTTCTTT
TRBV27	-	TRBJ2-7	once	CASMGGASYEQYF	TGTGCCAGCATGGGGGGCGCGTCCTACGAGCAGTACTTC
TRBV18	TRBD1	TRBJ2-7	-	CASSPVSGGEQYF	TGTGCCAGCTCACCGGTCTCAGGGGGCGAGCAGTACTTC
TRBV19	TRBD1	TRBJ1-1	-	CASRTDRGVGTEAFF	TGTGCCAGTAGAACCGACAGGGGCGTGGGTACTGAAGCTTTCTTT
TRBV6-5	TRBD2	TRBJ2-7	-	CASSGTGGSYEQYF	TGTGCCAGCAGTGGGACGGGGGGGAGCTACGAGCAGTACTTC
TRBV4-3	TRBD1	TRBJ2-7	medium-sized	CASSQAGTGAYEQYF	TGCGCCAGCAGCCAGGCCGGGACAGGGGCCTACGAGCAGTACTTC
TRBV4-1	-	TRBJ1-2	few	CASSQDRVRGYTF	TGCGCCAGCAGCCAAGATCGGGTCAGGGGCTACACCTTC
TRBV6-5	-	TRBJ1-4	-	CASSSVRGRKLFF	TGTGCCAGCAGTTCGGTTCGTGGGAGAAAACTGTTTTTT
TRBV28	-	TRBJ1-3	-	CASSPTSGVAGNTIYF	TGTGCCAGCAGTCCCACCTCCGGGGTTGCAGGAAACACCATATATTTT
TRBV18	-	TRBJ1-1	few	CASSGEGTEAFF	TGTGCCAGCTCAGGGGAGGGGACTGAAGCTTTCTTT